This TCR beta chain comes out of a study of spatial heterogeneity in lung cancer. Turning to the study itself: A total of more than 65 untreated early-stage non-small cell lung cancer patients served as donors. More beta-chain than alpha-chain sequences were consistently detected.

Noted time point: blood at routine non-recurrence follow-up after resection. Material for sequencing was whole RNA from tumor, nontumor lung or frozen PBMC, left unsorted. TCRdb re-called the 5' RACE reads with MiXCR, one entry per CDR3 protein. The repertoire has over 40,000 distinct CDR3 sequences, approximately 12% of them found once; the top ten carry roughly a third. This clonotype was recorded many times. In germline, CDR1 is GTSNPN, CDR2 SVGIG (reference sequence). CDR3 length: 15 residues. The junction had 7 bases not matched to a gene; V was cut back by 2 bases and J by 2 bases. This clonotype originated in a male donor with early-stage non-small cell lung cancer. Here the sequenced sample was PBMCs, taken at follow-up. The gene calls are TRBV30 and TRBJ2-3, with 7 bases aligning to TRBD1. The CDR3 protein is CAWSKGARYTDTQYF. As DNA, the CDR3 is TGTGCCTGGAGTAAGGGGGCCCGGTACACAGATACGCAGTATTTT.